This paragraph covers one TCR beta chain sequence. No cognate antigen has been identified for it. Nothing much larger sits one base from this clone, and base qualities are not available. Per the publication, the time point label means: recipient sample about 28 days before transplant, after cytoreduction. Blood from recipients was drawn roughly 28 days before transplant, then again at days 30, 100 and 180 after transplant. Using Nuclei Lysis Solution, genomic DNA was extracted from unfractionated peripheral blood mononuclear cells that were either fresh or cryopreserved. The immunoSEQ assay, a bias-controlled multiplex PCR with V- and J-specific primers, was used to amplify TCR beta CDR3 regions from genomic DNA. A proprietary barcode and Illumina adapter sequences were added to the CDR3 amplicons in a second PCR step. An Illumina MiSeq instrument was used to sequence the CDR3 libraries. The paper's data handling went like this. immunoSEQ Analyzer 3.0 was used for export and quality control, with R Bioconductor and Immunarch used for downstream analyses. Repertoire metrics were calculated using only productive rearrangements within the normalized downsampled data set. Pathologically expanded clonotypes were defined as those larger than 5 templates in the normalized cohort. Repertoire diversity was measured with the Inverse Simpson Index. The non-normalized data set was used for CMV-specificity analyses so that all clonotypes could be captured. In its TCRdb copy, this immuneACCESS table keeps in-frame sequences only and misses some clones. Where compared with another copy, unresolved V genes explain less than half of these, and the others have no known cause. Clonal size and the V and J genes are those of that table, whereas D and trimming came from the DNA. In this sample the table shows approximately 39,000 clones, around 95% of which occur a single time. The top ten hold 1.5% to 2% of the sample.

The sample originates from a study of T cell clonotyping in hematopoietic cell transplantation (dated by TCRdb to about 2021). In the study overall: Recipient samples taken before transplant were obtained following cytoreduction. A total of some 140 blood samples were gathered in the study from 30 to 40 consecutive transplant recipients along with their related donors. Recruitment of patients ran from 2015 to early 2017, and follow-up continued until late 2020 or until death. Broader findings and caveats from the paper: Broader posttransplant TCR repertoire diversity was predicted by donor and pretransplant recipient Inverse Simpson Index values. After transplant, TCR diversity in recipients dropped, and pathologically expanded clonotypes increased progressively from day 30 to day 180. The sample size was limited and the cells went unsorted, which meant the CD4 and CD8 repertoire contributions could not be told apart. Just a small fraction of recipient repertoires overlapped with donor repertoires, and more than 97% appeared de novo at the given depth.

V is cut back by 5 bases and J by 6 bases, with 9 bases in the junction unmatched. Sequences SNHLY (CDR1) and FYNNEI (CDR2) are obtained from the germline V gene. Including cysteine and phenylalanine, the CDR3 has 15 amino acids. CDR3 DNA only is kept here, 45 bases in frame from base 1. This chain joins TRBV2 to TRBJ1-5, with 8 central nucleotides matching TRBD1. This TCR was sampled from a middle-aged man with chronic myeloid leukemia. Some clones in this sample may be carry-over from other donors' samples. Specimen: peripheral blood mononuclear cells, collected before stem cell transplant. The bases are TGTGCCAGCAGTTGGGGGCAGGGGGCTGCTCAGCCCCAGCATTTT. Its translation is CASSWGQGAAQPQHF.